This section outlines one TCR beta chain sequence together with its context. The data are from a study of Graves' ophthalmopathy and Graves' hyperthyroidism. This CDR3 has 14 amino acids. Trimming took 4 bases from V and 1 from J, leaving 11 bases between them. Germline assignment: CDR1 LNHDA and CDR2 SQIVND (reference sequence). Amplification targeted the TCR beta CDR3 regions, with RNA transcripts as the source material. RT-PCR was first run with HTBI primers, then multiplex PCR in a second round. TCRdb re-analysed the multiplex PCR reads in MiXCR, keeping a single row per CDR3 protein. The data show about 500,000 distinct CDR3 sequences, 13% to 15% seen once.

The sample comprised blood. The J gene is TRBJ2-7, the V gene TRBV19, with D perhaps TRBD1 or TRBD2 (5 bases each). The sequence was obtained from a woman under 40 with Graves' ophthalmopathy. This CDR3 reads CASSTVRGSYEQYF. In nucleotides, the CDR3 is TGTGCCAGTAGTACCGTGAGGGGTTCCTACGAGCAGTACTTC.